The clone carrying this TCR beta chain was recorded once. Germline V gives CDR1 SGHRS, CDR2 YFSETQ. V lost 0 bases to trimming and J lost 7 bases, with 8 bases between them. The CDR3 is 13 amino acids. This entry belongs to a study of cytomegalovirus exposure and HLA in healthy donors. The PCR ran on 60 Vbeta and 13 Jbeta primers. The repertoire was sequenced with immunoSEQ multiplex PCR; TCRdb's copy has only in-frame clones and lacks some. This sample has about 120,000 clones, with over 70% found just once. This clonotype was sampled from a female donor in good health and CMV-seronegative. The chain couples TRBV5-1 to TRBJ2-1; a weak D match, TRBD2 (5 bases). Sequencing used PBMCs. The CDR3 region has the DNA TGCGCCAGCAGCTTGGGACTACATAATGAGCAGTTCTTC. It translates to CASSLGLHNEQFF.